The next 21 T cell receptor beta chains were all read from a single sample in a study of blood T cell repertoires in COVID-19. The assay was immunoSEQ multiplex PCR, and TCRdb's table has in-frame clones only and misses some. The data hold about 96,000 clones, with approximately 84% observed a single time. The sequenced sample was peripheral blood. The source of these receptors is a woman in her sixties or seventies with acute or convalescent COVID-19.

This rearrangement joins TRBV9 to TRBJ2-5, with 7 bases matching TRBD2. Per germline, CDR1 SGDLS and CDR2 YYNGEE. V dropped 4 bases and J dropped 5; count of bases not matched to a gene: 8. The CDR3 covers 14 residues. The CDR3 protein is CASSPDLSGETQYF. The CDR3 DNA reads as TGTGCCAGCAGCCCAGACCTTAGCGGGGAGACCCAGTACTTC.

V and J are TRBV7-2 and TRBJ2-7; 7 bases agree with TRBD1. Per the germline V gene, CDR1 is SGHTA and CDR2 is FQGNSA. This CDR3 has 15 residues. V was pared by 5 bases and J by 6 bases, with 13 bases of the junction left unmatched. This chain's CDR3 is CASSKRQGLSGEQYF. In DNA form, the CDR3 reads TGTGCCAGCAGCAAAAGACAGGGTTTGTCGGGCGAGCAGTACTTC.

This clone was recorded a few times. J is TRBJ2-1 and V is TRBV4-1; TRBD2 matches at 15 bases. The CDR3 loop spans 21 amino acids. The V and J ends lost 4 bases and 4 bases, in that order; junction bases with no gene match: 17. CDR1 is MGHRA and CDR2 is YSYEKL in the germline V gene. CDR3 in amino acids: CASSLTTTYGLAGGIYNEQFF. CDR3 bases: TGCGCCAGCAGCCTAACGACAACCTACGGACTAGCGGGGGGGATATACAATGAGCAGTTCTTC.

The V call is TRBV19, the J call TRBJ1-5; D is possibly TRBD1 (6 bases). Trimming shortened V by 6 bases and J by 1 base, and 13 bases separated the two germline ends. CDR3 size: 15 residues. The germline V gene has CDR1 LNHDA and CDR2 SQIVND (reference sequence). The CDR3 here is CASRTGRVSNQPQHF. DNA of the CDR3: TGTGCCAGTAGAACAGGGAGGGTAAGCAATCAGCCCCAGCATTTT.

The chain recombines TRBV30 with TRBJ1-1; D is unresolved. The ends were cut back, 4 bases at V and 0 bases at J, with 6 bases in the middle. Germline-derived CDR1 and CDR2 are GTSNPN and SVGIG (reference sequence). This CDR3 comprises 12 residues. The CDR3 coding sequence is TGTGCCTGGAACACCCTGAACACTGAAGCTTTCTTT. Its protein is CAWNTLNTEAFF.

A single count supports this clone. V is TRBV3-1 (or the pseudogene TRBV3-2) and J is TRBJ1-4, with 7 bases identical to TRBD1. CDR3 size: 16 residues. The germline gives CDR1 LGHDT, CDR2 YNNKEL (reference sequence). The V and J ends lost 1 base and 5 bases, in that order; junction bases with no gene match: 7. The CDR3 sequence is CASSQARDSLNEKLFF. The CDR3 DNA reads TGTGCCAGCAGCCAAGCCCGGGACAGCTTGAATGAAAAACTGTTTTTT.

This clone was detected once. The chain combines TRBV28 with TRBJ1-2; D uncertain. Germline CDR1 is MDHEN and CDR2 is SYDVKM. The CDR3 loop spans 12 amino acids. V shed 3 bases and J shed 4 bases, with 6 bases lying between them. This chain's CDR3 is CASSFLGYGYTF. The CDR3 DNA reads as TGTGCCAGCAGTTTCCTCGGCTATGGCTACACCTTC.

The chain carries TRBV11-1 and TRBJ1-5; D call uncertain. The CDR3 is made up of 13 amino acids. V was cut by 5 bases and J by 3 bases, with 8 bases left in between. Germline V gene data show CDR1 as SGHAT and CDR2 as FQDESV (reference sequence). In DNA, the CDR3 is TGTGCCAGCAGCCCCCGTCCCAATCAGCCCCAGCATTTT. Its translation is CASSPRPNQPQHF.

V and J are TRBV11-2 and TRBJ1-4; 7 nucleotides match TRBD1. This CDR3 region has 18 residues. The V and J ends lost 3 bases and 4 bases, in that order; junction bases with no gene match: 14. In germline, CDR1 is SGHAT, CDR2 FQNNGV. This CDR3 reads CASSFAPPTGAINEKLFF. The CDR3, as DNA: TGTGCCAGCAGCTTTGCGCCTCCTACAGGGGCGATTAATGAAAAACTGTTTTTT.

This clone turned up a few times. The chain has TRBV6-5 and TRBJ1-2; D remains unclear. CDR1 and CDR2 from the germline V gene are MNHEY and SVGAGI. The CDR3 is made up of 13 amino acids. Trimming removed 8 bases at V and 8 bases at J, with 18 bases between. Here the CDR3 reads CASGSTGNEGYTF. CDR3 sequence (DNA): TGTGCCAGCGGGAGTACGGGGAACGAGGGCTACACCTTC.

The J gene is TRBJ1-2, the V gene TRBV5-1; 8 positions match TRBD1. Losses at the gene ends were 6 bases for V and 2 bases for J; bases not matched to a gene: 6. The CDR3 runs 14 residues. Germline values: CDR1 SGHRS, CDR2 YFSETQ. This CDR3 is CASKDRVSNYGYTF. CDR3 bases: TGCGCCAGCAAGGACAGGGTATCAAACTATGGCTACACCTTC.

V usage is TRBV5-6 and J usage is TRBJ1-6; no definite D call. This CDR3 is built from 11 residues. The germline CDR1 and CDR2 sequences are SGHDT and YYEEEE. The ends were cut back, 4 bases at V and 7 bases at J, with 3 bases in the middle. The CDR3 is CASSRNSPLHF. The CDR3 coding sequence is TGTGCCAGCAGCCGGAATTCACCCCTCCACTTT.

There are a few counts of this clone. The rearrangement links TRBV9 to TRBJ1-2, with TRBD1 matching over 11 bases. This CDR3 has 15 residues. V shed 3 bases, J shed 5 bases, and the junction held 6 bases outside the gene matches. Germline V gene lookup returns CDR1 SGDLS and CDR2 YYNGEE. The CDR3 spells CASSETGTGGYGYTF. CDR3 in DNA: TGTGCCAGCAGCGAAACCGGGACAGGGGGGTATGGCTACACCTTC.

The chain recombines TRBV28 with TRBJ1-5; D is ambiguous. V was cut by 8 bases and J by 0 bases, with 17 bases left in between. CDR3 size: 16 residues. Germline CDR1 reads MDHEN; CDR2 reads SYDVKM. The CDR3 reads CASVPRGFDSNQPQHF. The CDR3 region has the DNA TGTGCCAGCGTCCCTCGAGGGTTCGATAGCAATCAGCCCCAGCATTTT. Complete variable domain (other parts from reference TRBV28 and TRBJ1-5): DVKVTQSSRYLVKRTGEKVFLECVQDMDHENMFWYRQDPGLGLRLIYFSYDVKMKEKGDIPEGYSVSREKKERFSLILESASTNQTSMYLCASVPRGFDSNQPQHFGDGTRLSIL.

A word on this clone: Additional DNA sequences in this sample encode the identical CDR3. The rearrangement links TRBV5-1 to TRBJ2-6; 7 bases match TRBD2. In germline, CDR1 is SGHRS, CDR2 YFSETQ. After removal of 4 bases from V and 1 base from J, the junction contained 5 bases not matched to a gene. CDR3 length equals 16 residues. The DNA of the CDR3 is TGCGCCAGCAGCCTCGGGACTACATCTGGGGCCAACGTCCTGACTTTC. This encodes CASSLGTTSGANVLTF.

The chain has TRBV11-2 and TRBJ1-4, with D unclear. Germline-derived CDR1 and CDR2 are SGHAT and FQNNGV. V was clipped by 2 bases and J by 0 bases, with 13 bases between them. This CDR3 is 17 amino acids long. The CDR3 DNA reads TGTGCCAGCAGCTTACGTGGCGGCGGCACAACTAATGAAAAACTGTTTTTT. This translates into CASSLRGGGTTNEKLFF.

This clone came up a few times. The rearrangement links TRBV4-3 to TRBJ2-5, with D possibly matching TRBD1 (6 bases). This CDR3 comprises 14 residues. V was cut by 1 base and J by 4 bases, with 10 bases left in between. Germline loops: CDR1 LGHNA, CDR2 YSLEER. The DNA for the CDR3 is TGCGCCAGCAGCCAAGGCCAGGGGTCAGAGACCCAGTACTTC. Translation: CASSQGQGSETQYF.

This clone was observed a single time. The CDR3 loop reads CASSSETGQTEAFF. CDR3 sequence (DNA): TGTGCCAGCAGTTCCGAGACAGGGCAAACTGAAGCTTTCTTT. The chain couples TRBV28 to TRBJ1-1; 7 bases map to TRBD1. Trimming removed 4 bases from V and 5 bases from J; junction bases left unmatched: 7. CDR3 size: 14 residues. Looked up from germline, CDR1 is MDHEN and CDR2 is SYDVKM.

CDR3 DNA: TGTGCCTGGACCCCAGAGGGCAGAAGCAATCAGCCCCAGCATTTT. It translates to CAWTPEGRSNQPQHF. The V call is TRBV30, the J call TRBJ1-5, with D unresolved. V lost 4 bases, J lost 1 base, and 14 bases lay in between. This CDR3 spans 15 amino acids. CDR1 is GTSNPN and CDR2 is SVGIG in the germline V gene (reference sequence).

The V gene is TRBV4-1, the J gene TRBJ1-5, with TRBD1 as a possible D gene (5 bases). Germline V gene lookup returns CDR1 MGHRA and CDR2 YSYEKL. V was shortened by 0 bases and J by 0 bases, with 12 bases between the two germline ends. CDR3 length equals 17 residues. DNA of the CDR3: TGCGCCAGCAGCCAAGAAACGACAGCCGATAGCAATCAGCCCCAGCATTTT. Translating it yields CASSQETTADSNQPQHF.

This chain connects TRBV28 to TRBJ2-7; D is perhaps TRBD2 (6 bases). There are 14 residues in the CDR3. Trimming shortened V by 6 bases and J by 7 bases, and 19 bases separated the two germline ends. CDR1 and CDR2 from the germline V gene are MDHEN and SYDVKM. The CDR3 DNA sequence: TGTGCCAGCAGACCCGGGACGGGTGCGGGGGAGCAGTACTTC. It encodes CASRPGTGAGEQYF. Full variable domain (remainder filled in from reference TRBV28 and TRBJ2-7): DVKVTQSSRYLVKRTGEKVFLECVQDMDHENMFWYRQDPGLGLRLIYFSYDVKMKEKGDIPEGYSVSREKKERFSLILESASTNQTSMYLCASRPGTGAGEQYFGPGTRLTVT.